The clone carrying this TCR beta chain was picked up many times. Its antigen is not known. The data originate from a study of T-cell memory formation after mild COVID-19. Overall study: Across donors, TCR clusters were largely donor specific. General study results and limits: Pre-infection memory held some responding clones, suggesting pre-existing cross-reactive T cells responded. Clonal second-wave expansions that peaked on day 37 had unconfirmed SARS-CoV-2 specificity.

After 5'RACE with constant-segment primers, TCR alpha and TCR beta cDNA libraries carrying sample barcodes and UMIs were obtained. TCRdb analysed the 5' RACE reads with MiXCR anew, one entry per CDR3 protein. The sample comprises about 170,000 distinct CDR3 sequences, around 13% of which are singletons, and approximately 3.4% rests with the top ten. This clonotype originated in a man between 18 and 35 years old who had mild COVID-19 (a few samples of this study predate the infection). Cell type and time point are not known. Sequencing was done on a sample of PBMCs or a T cell subset sorted from them (not recorded which).

This chain's CDR3 is CASSPPPGLAGSYEFF. CDR3 nucleotide sequence: TGTGCCAGCAGCCCACCGCCGGGACTAGCGGGGTCATACGAGTTCTTC. The chain carries TRBV7-2 and TRBJ2-1, with 13 bases that match TRBD2. J gave up 14 bases and V 5 bases, and 15 bases lay outside the gene matches. The CDR3 is made up of 16 amino acids. CDR1 is SGHTA, CDR2 FQGNSA, per germline.